These T cell receptor beta chains were read from a single sample in a study of cytomegalovirus exposure and HLA in healthy donors. This table comes from immunoSEQ multiplex PCR, and its TCRdb copy is limited to in-frame clones, with some not included. This sample has about 55,000 clones; about 82% occur once, and the top ten carry around 1.4%. The material sequenced was PBMCs. These receptors all come from a man aged 25 to 40 in good health and CMV-seronegative. Each CDR3 is given with its conserved first and last residue. Each record gives: clone size, D gene, CDR3 length, J gene, V gene, CDR3 DNA, CDR3 protein. The D gene is left open where the match is weak. Clone size is given for some rows only: seen once, a few or many times, or a class if the clone is expanded.

>.|.|16|TRBJ1-4|TRBV4-3
TGCGCCAGCAGCCAAGGGGTTCGCACGGGTAGTGAAAAACTGTTTTTT
CASSQGVRTGSEKLFF
>.|.|13|TRBJ2-5|TRBV6-5
TGTGCCAGCGGTACAGGGAGACAAGAGACCCAGTACTTC
CASGTGRQETQYF
>.|.|13|TRBJ1-5|TRBV7-2
TGTGCCAGCAGCTTCAGGGTCGATCAGCCCCAGCATTTT
CASSFRVDQPQHF
>.|TRBD2|17|TRBJ2-3|TRBV11-1
TGTGCCAGCAGCTTAGCTCAGGGACTAGCCGGATCAGATACGCAGTATTTT
CASSLAQGLAGSDTQYF
>.|.|14|TRBJ1-1|TRBV30
TGTGCCTGGAGTGTACGTTGGACATCCACTGAAGCTTTCTTT
CAWSVRWTSTEAFF
>.|.|11|TRBJ2-7|TRBV27
TGTGCCAGCAGTTCTAACTACGAGCAGTACTTC
CASSSNYEQYF
>.|TRBD1|13|TRBJ1-2|TRBV7-3
TGTGCCAGCAGCAACGGCCAGGGGGATGGCTACACCTTC
CASSNGQGDGYTF
>few|TRBD1|16|TRBJ1-6|TRBV25-1
TGTGCCAGCGAGGGGGCCTGGGGCTCCTATAATTCACCCCTCCACTTT
CASEGAWGSYNSPLHF
>.|.|15|TRBJ1-1|TRBV6-1
TGTGCCAGCAGTGGGACTCTTCCGAGCCTCACTGAAGCTTTCTTT
CASSGTLPSLTEAFF
>.|.|13|TRBJ1-1|TRBV19
TGTGCCAGTAGTAATTTAGAAAACACTGAAGCTTTCTTT
CASSNLENTEAFF
>.|.|12|TRBJ1-6|TRBV19
TGTGCCAGTAGTGACGGGAATTCACCCCTCCACTTT
CASSDGNSPLHF
>.|.|14|TRBJ1-1|TRBV7-2
TGTGCCAGCAGCTTAGTACACATGAACACTGAAGCTTTCTTT
CASSLVHMNTEAFF
>.|TRBD1|15|TRBJ2-7|TRBV27
TGTGCCAGCAGTTTAGACCCGGGACAGGGTTACGAGCAGTACTTC
CASSLDPGQGYEQYF
>.|.|12|TRBJ2-1|TRBV29-1
TGCAGCGTTAGAACAGACTACAATGAGCAGTTCTTC
CSVRTDYNEQFF
>.|.|14|TRBJ2-2|TRBV28
TGTGCCAGCATTCAGACTACCTACACCGGGGAGCTGTTTTTT
CASIQTTYTGELFF
>.|.|15|TRBJ2-7|TRBV29-1
TGCAGCGTTGAAGGGGGGCAGGGGCACTCCTACGAGCAGTACTTC
CSVEGGQGHSYEQYF
>.|TRBD2|17|TRBJ2-3|TRBV19
TGTGCCAGTAGTATAGATCAGGCGGGGGGGCCCAGGAATACGCAGTATTTT
CASSIDQAGGPRNTQYF
>.|.|15|TRBJ2-5|TRBV4-1
TGCGCCAGCAGCCACCTCTCGACTGGACAAGAGACCCAGTACTTC
CASSHLSTGQETQYF
>.|TRBD1|13|TRBJ2-7|TRBV18
TGTGCCAGCTCCCGGGACAGGGGGAACGAGCAGTACTTC
CASSRDRGNEQYF
>.|TRBD1|13|TRBJ2-7|TRBV10-3
TGTGCCATCAGAGGGACAGCCGCGTACGAGCAGTACTTC
CAIRGTAAYEQYF
>once|.|16|TRBJ1-1|TRBV7-2
TGTGCCAGCAGCCGGGTTGCCCCCCTAGTGAACACTGAAGCTTTCTTT
CASSRVAPLVNTEAFF
>few|TRBD2|12|TRBJ2-7|TRBV6-5
TGTGCCAGCAGTTGGGGGGGTGGCGAGCAGTACTTC
CASSWGGGEQYF
>.|.|16|TRBJ1-4|TRBV30
TGTGCCTGGAGTGCCGGATGGCGGGGGGTTAATGAAAAACTGTTTTTT
CAWSAGWRGVNEKLFF
>.|.|14|TRBJ2-7|TRBV10-3
TGTGCCATCAGTGAGGGCTGGGGCCTGTACGAGCAGTACTTC
CAISEGWGLYEQYF
>.|TRBD2|15|TRBJ2-1|TRBV7-2
TGTGCCAGCAGCCTGACTAGCGGGGCGGGCAATGAGCAGTTCTTC
CASSLTSGAGNEQFF
>.|.|17|TRBJ1-2|TRBV7-2
TGTGCCAGCAGCTTAGGACAGGCTCGGTCCCAACTATCAGGCTACACCTTC
CASSLGQARSQLSGYTF
>.|.|16|TRBJ1-3|TRBV6-5
TGTGCCAGCAGTTACTCTACCGGAGGGACTGGAAACACCATATATTTT
CASSYSTGGTGNTIYF
>.|.|16|TRBJ2-6|TRBV10-3
TGTGCCATCAGGGCGGCTTCGGGAGATGGGGCCAACGTCCTGACTTTC
CAIRAASGDGANVLTF
>.|.|16|TRBJ2-2|TRBV5-5
TGTGCCAGCAGCGTTTTCGGGGGGCGAAACACCGGGGAGCTGTTTTTT
CASSVFGGRNTGELFF
>.|.|15|TRBJ1-3|TRBV27
TGTGCCAAAATACAGGGTCTCTACTCTGGAAACACCATATATTTT
CAKIQGLYSGNTIYF
>.|TRBD2|14|TRBJ2-7|TRBV19
TGTGCCAGTAGTATCCAAGCGGGGCCCTACGAGCAGTACTTC
CASSIQAGPYEQYF
>.|.|11|TRBJ2-1|TRBV27
TGTGCCAGCATTCGGGGGAATGAGCAGTTCTTC
CASIRGNEQFF
>.|TRBD1|14|TRBJ2-7|TRBV7-2
TGTGCCAGCAGCTTAGCACAGGGGGTTTACGAGCAGTACTTC
CASSLAQGVYEQYF
>once|.|16|TRBJ1-2|TRBV18
TGTGCCAGCTGGGAAGGGGGGGCGCGGGCAATCTATGGCTACACCTTC
CASWEGGARAIYGYTF
>.|TRBD2|14|TRBJ2-7|TRBV2
TGTGCCAGCCACCTACTGGCGGGAGTTGACGAGCAGTACTTC
CASHLLAGVDEQYF